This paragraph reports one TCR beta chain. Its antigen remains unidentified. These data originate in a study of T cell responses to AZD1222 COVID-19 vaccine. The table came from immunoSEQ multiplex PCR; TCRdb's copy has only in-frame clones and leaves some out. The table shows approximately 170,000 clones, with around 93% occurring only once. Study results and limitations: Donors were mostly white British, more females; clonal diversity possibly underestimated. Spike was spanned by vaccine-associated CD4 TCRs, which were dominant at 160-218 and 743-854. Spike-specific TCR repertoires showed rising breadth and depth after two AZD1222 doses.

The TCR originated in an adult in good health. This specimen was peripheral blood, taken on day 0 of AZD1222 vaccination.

This CDR3 reads CASSDYYGYTF. CDR3 DNA sequence: TGTGCCAGCAGTGATTACTATGGCTACACCTTC. The rearrangement joins TRBV28 to TRBJ1-2, with D uncertain. CDR1 and CDR2 from the germline V gene are MDHEN and SYDVKM. CDR3 length equals 11 residues. Trimming removed 5 bases at V and 3 bases at J, with 4 bases between.